This T cell receptor beta chain stems from a study of beta chain features in type 1 diabetes. General study results and limits: The study found moderately but significantly shorter TCRB CDR3s in all four CD4+ subsets of Type 1 diabetes patients.

Reverse transcribing all isolated RNA meant expressed TCRB transcripts were sequenced. The data were produced by immunoSEQ multiplex PCR, yet TCRdb's version contains in-frame clones alone and is incomplete. The sample shows 350,000 to 450,000 clones, more than 13% of them seen only once. Trimming removed 7 bases from V and 5 bases from J; junction bases left unmatched: 10. Looked up from germline, CDR1 is SQVTM and CDR2 is ANQGSEA. The CDR3 contains 13 residues. Comments on this clone: Its target is unknown.

By way of CD45RO/CCR7/CD25/CD127/CD95/CD27, the CD4+ regulatory, stem cell-like memory, central memory and naive cells were sorted. This TCR was sampled from a woman aged 18-35 years in good health. V usage is TRBV29-1 and J usage is TRBJ2-7; 8 nucleotides match TRBD1. The specimen sequenced was naive CD4+ T cells from blood. The chain's CDR3 is CSAGYTGGHEQYF. The CDR3 bases are TGCAGCGCTGGTTACACAGGGGGACACGAGCAGTACTTC.